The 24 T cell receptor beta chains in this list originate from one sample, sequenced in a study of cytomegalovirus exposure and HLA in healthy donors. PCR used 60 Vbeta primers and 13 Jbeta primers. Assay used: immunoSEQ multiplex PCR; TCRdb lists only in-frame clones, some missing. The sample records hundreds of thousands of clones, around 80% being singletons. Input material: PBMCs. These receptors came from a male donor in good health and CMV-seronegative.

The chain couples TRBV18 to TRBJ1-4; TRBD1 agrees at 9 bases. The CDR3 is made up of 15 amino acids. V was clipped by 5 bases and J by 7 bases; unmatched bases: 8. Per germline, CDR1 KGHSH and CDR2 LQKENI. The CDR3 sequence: CASSSTGGVGEKLFF. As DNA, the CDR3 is TGTGCCAGCTCATCAACAGGGGGCGTCGGTGAAAAACTGTTTTTT.

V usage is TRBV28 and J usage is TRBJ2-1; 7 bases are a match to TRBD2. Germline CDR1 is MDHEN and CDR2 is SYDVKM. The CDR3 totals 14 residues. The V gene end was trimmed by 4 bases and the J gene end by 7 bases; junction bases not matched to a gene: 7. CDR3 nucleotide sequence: TGTGCCAGCAGTTGGGCTGGCGGGGGAAATGAGCAGTTCTTC. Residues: CASSWAGGGNEQFF.

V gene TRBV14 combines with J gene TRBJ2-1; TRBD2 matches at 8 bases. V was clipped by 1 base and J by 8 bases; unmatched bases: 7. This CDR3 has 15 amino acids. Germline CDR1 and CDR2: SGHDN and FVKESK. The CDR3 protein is CASSQAGTSVHEQFF. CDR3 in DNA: TGTGCCAGCAGCCAAGCCGGGACTAGTGTTCATGAGCAGTTCTTC. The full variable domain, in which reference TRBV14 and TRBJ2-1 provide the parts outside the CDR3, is EAGVTQFPSHSVIEKGQTVTLRCDPISGHDNLYWYRRVMGKEIKFLLHFVKESKQDESGMPNNRFLAERTGGTYSTLKVQPAELEDSGVYFCASSQAGTSVHEQFFGPGTRLTVL.

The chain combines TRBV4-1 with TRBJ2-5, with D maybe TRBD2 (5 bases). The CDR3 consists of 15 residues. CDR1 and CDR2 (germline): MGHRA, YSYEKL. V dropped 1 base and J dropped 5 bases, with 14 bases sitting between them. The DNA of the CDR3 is TGCGCCAGCAGCCAAGGGGTGCGGGTCCGGGAGACCCAGTACTTC. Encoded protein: CASSQGVRVRETQYF.

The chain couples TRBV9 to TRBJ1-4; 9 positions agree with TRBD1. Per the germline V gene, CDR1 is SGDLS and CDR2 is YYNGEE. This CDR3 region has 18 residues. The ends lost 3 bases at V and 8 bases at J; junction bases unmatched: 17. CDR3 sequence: CASSAFPSTGGPGEKLFF. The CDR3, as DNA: TGTGCCAGCAGCGCGTTTCCATCTACAGGGGGCCCTGGGGAAAAACTGTTTTTT.

In nucleotides, the CDR3 is TGCGCCAGCAGCTCCCCGGGACTATCTGAGCAGTTCTTC. Translating gives CASSSPGLSEQFF. The rearrangement uses TRBV5-1 and TRBJ2-1; 7 bases agree with TRBD2. CDR1 SGHRS and CDR2 YFSETQ come from the germline V gene. Trimming cost V 3 bases and J 9 bases; bases outside gene matches: 6. CDR3 length: 13 residues.

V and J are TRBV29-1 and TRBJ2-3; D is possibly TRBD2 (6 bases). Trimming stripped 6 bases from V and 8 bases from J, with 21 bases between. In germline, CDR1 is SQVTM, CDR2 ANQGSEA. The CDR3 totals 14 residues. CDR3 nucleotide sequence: TGCAGCGTGGCTAGCGTTGTGGATGTCGGTACGCAGTATTTT. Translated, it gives CSVASVVDVGTQYF.

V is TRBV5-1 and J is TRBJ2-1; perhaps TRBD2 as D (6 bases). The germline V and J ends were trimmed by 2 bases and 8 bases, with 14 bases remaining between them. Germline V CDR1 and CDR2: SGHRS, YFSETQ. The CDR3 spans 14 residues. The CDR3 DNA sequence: TGCGCCAGCAGCTTAAGACTAGTCGCAGATGAGCAGTTCTTC. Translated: CASSLRLVADEQFF.

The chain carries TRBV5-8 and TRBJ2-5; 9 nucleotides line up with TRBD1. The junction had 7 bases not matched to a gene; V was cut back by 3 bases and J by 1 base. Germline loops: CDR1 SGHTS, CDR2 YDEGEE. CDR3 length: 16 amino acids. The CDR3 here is CASSSYGTGFQETQYF. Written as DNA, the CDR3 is TGTGCCAGCAGCTCGTACGGGACAGGGTTCCAAGAGACCCAGTACTTC.

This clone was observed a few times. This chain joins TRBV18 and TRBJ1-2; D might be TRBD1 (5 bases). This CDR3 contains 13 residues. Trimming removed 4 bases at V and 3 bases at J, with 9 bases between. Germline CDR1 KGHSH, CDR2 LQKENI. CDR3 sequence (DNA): TGTGCCAGCTCACGGGGCGCCGACTATGGCTACACCTTC. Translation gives CASSRGADYGYTF.

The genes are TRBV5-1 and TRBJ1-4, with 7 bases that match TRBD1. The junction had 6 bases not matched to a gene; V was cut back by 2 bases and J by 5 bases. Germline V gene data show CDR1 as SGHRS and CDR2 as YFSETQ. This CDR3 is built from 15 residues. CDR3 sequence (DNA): TGCGCCAGCAGCTTAAGAGGGGGCGGAAATGAAAAACTGTTTTTT. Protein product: CASSLRGGGNEKLFF.

Here the CDR3 reads CASSESTGLGEKLFF. Here the CDR3 DNA reads TGTGCCAGCAGTGAGTCGACAGGGTTAGGTGAAAAACTGTTTTTT. The chain has TRBV2 and TRBJ1-4; 7 bases line up with TRBD1. The length of the CDR3 is 15 residues. Losses at the gene ends were 3 bases for V and 7 bases for J; bases not matched to a gene: 8. CDR1 SNHLY and CDR2 FYNNEI come from the germline V gene.

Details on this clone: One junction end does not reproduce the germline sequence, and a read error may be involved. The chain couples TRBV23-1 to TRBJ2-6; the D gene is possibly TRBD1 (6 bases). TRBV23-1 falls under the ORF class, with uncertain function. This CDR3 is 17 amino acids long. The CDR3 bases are TGCGCCAGCACTCAAACACCACAGGGCTCTGGGGCCAACGTCCTGACTTTC. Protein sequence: CASTQTPQGSGANVLTF.

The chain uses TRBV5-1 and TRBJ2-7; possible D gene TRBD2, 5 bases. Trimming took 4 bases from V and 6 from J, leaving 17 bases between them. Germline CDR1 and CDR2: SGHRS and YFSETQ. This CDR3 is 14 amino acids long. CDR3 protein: CASSPDVRGGEQYF. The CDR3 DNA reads TGCGCCAGCAGCCCGGACGTGCGAGGAGGCGAGCAGTACTTC.

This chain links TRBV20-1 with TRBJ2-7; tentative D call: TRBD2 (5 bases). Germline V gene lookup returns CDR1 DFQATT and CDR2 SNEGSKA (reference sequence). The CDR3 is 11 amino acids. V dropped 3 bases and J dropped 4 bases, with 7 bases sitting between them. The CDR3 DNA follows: TGCAGTGCTAGCCGGGAATACGAGCAGTACTTC. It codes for CSASREYEQYF.

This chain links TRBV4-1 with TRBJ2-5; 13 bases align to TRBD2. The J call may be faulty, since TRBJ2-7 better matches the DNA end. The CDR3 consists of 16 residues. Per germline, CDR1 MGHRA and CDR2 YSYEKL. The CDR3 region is CASSRLAGGSPREQYF. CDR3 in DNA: TGCGCCAGCAGTCGACTAGCGGGAGGTTCCCCTCGCGAGCAGTACTTC.

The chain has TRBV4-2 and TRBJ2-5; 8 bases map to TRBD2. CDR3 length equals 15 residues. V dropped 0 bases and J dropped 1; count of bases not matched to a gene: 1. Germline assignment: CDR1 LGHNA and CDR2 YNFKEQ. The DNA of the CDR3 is TGTGCCAGCAGCCAAGATCGGGAGGGCCAAGAGACCCAGTACTTC. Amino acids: CASSQDREGQETQYF.

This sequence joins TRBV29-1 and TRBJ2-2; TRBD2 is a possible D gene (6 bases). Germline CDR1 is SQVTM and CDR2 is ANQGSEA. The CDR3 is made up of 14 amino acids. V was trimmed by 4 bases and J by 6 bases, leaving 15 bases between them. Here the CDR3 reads CSVANAGSAGELFF. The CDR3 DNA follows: TGCAGCGTTGCTAACGCGGGATCGGCCGGGGAGCTGTTTTTT.

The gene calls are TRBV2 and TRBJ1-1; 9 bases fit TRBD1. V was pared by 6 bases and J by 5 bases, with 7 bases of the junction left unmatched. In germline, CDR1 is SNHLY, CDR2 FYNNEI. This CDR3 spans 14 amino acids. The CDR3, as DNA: TGTGCCAGCAGGTTAAGACAGGGGGTAACTGAAGCTTTCTTT. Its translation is CASRLRQGVTEAFF. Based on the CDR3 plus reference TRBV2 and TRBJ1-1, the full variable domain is EPEVTQTPSHQVTQMGQEVILRCVPISNHLYFYWYRQILGQKVEFLVSFYNNEISEKSEIFDDQFSVERPDGSNFTLKIRSTKLEDSAMYFCASRLRQGVTEAFFGQGTRLTVV.

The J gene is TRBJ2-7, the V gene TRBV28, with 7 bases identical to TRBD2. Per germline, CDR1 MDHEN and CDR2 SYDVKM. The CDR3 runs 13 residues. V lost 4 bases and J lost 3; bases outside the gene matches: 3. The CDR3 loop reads CASSSGLNYEQYF. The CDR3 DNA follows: TGTGCCAGCAGTTCGGGACTAAACTACGAGCAGTACTTC.

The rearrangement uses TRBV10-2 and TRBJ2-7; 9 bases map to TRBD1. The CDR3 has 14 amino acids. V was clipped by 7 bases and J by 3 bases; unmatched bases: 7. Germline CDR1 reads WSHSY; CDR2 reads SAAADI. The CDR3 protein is CASNSGTGLYEQYF. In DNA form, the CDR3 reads TGCGCCAGCAACTCAGGGACAGGGCTCTACGAGCAGTACTTC.

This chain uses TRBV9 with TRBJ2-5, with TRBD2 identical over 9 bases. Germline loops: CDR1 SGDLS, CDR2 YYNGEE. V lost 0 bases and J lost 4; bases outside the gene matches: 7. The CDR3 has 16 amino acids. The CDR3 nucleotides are TGTGCCAGCAGCGTAGTGACTAGCGGTGGGGGAGAGACCCAGTACTTC. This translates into CASSVVTSGGGETQYF.

The CDR3 nucleotides read TGCAGCGTTGAGGAAGGACAGGGCGACTATGGCTACACCTTC. It encodes CSVEEGQGDYGYTF. The chain employs TRBV29-1 and TRBJ1-2, with TRBD1 matching over 8 bases. V gave up 3 bases and J gave up 3 bases; unmatched junction bases: 6. CDR3 size: 14 residues. Germline values: CDR1 SQVTM, CDR2 ANQGSEA.

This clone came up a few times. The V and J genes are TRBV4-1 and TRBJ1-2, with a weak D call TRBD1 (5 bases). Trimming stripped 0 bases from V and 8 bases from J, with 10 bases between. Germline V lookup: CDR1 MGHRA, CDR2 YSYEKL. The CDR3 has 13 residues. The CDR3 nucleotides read TGCGCCAGCAGCCAAGAAGACCACAGGGGCTACACCTTC. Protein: CASSQEDHRGYTF.